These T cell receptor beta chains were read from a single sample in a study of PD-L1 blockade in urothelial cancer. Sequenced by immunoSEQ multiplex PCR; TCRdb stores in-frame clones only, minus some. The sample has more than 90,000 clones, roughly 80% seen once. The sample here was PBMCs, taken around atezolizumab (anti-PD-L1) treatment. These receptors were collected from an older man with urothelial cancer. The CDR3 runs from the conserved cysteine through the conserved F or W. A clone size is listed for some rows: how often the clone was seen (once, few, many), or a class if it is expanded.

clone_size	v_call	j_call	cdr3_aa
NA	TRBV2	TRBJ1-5	CASGRGNQPQHF
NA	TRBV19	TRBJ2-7	CASSIRVRGSPYEQYF
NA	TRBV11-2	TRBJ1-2	CASSLDSSGYTF
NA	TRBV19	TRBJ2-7	CASSIGQFSYEQYF
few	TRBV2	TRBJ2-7	CASSRDRYSYEQYF
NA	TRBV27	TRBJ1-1	CASSYRGLTEAFF
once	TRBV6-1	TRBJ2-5	CASSEYSRGTQYF
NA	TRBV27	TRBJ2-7	CASKALGTSDSYEQYF
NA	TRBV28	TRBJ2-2	CASRQVTGELFF
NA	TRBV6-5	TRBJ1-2	CASEGAEVYGYTF
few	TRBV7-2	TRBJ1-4	CASSSDPAGLNEKLFF
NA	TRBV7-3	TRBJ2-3	CASSPDSTDTQYF
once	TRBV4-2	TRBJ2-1	CASSPNLAVPYNEQFF
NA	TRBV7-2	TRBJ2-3	CASSRGDTQYF
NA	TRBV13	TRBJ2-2	CASSLGLAGATGELFF
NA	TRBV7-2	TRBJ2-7	CASSLVVGTYEQYF
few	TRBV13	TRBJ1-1	CASSLPRSTVGNTEAFF
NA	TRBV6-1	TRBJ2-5	CASSYAGQGAETQYF
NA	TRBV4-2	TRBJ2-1	CASSQATSGGSYNEQFF
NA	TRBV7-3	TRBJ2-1	CASSRTSGSYNEQFF
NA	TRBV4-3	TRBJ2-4	CASSQDVATNIQYF
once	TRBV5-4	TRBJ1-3	CASSRRGQGSGNTIYF
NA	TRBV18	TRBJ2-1	CASSPSLGTPHNEQFF
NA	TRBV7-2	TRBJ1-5	CASSLGPGQGAWQPQHF
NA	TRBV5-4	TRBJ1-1	CASSPGTGAVNTEAFF
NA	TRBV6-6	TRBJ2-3	CASSYSPRGGQGTQYF
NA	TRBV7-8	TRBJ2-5	CASSLQEASGAWETQYF
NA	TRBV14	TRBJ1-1	CASSLGGNTEAFF
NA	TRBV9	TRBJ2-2	CASSGGQGTGELFF
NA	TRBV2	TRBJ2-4	CASSERVAKNIQYF
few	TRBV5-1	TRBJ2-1	CASSLLAGGYNEQFF
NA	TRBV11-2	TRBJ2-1	CASSLVFVNEQFF
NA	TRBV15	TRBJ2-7	CATSRDRFYEQYF
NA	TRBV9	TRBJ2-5	CASSAGGGASQETQYF
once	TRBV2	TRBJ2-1	CATELEAPRAFF
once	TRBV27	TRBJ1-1	CASSPVREMNTEAFF
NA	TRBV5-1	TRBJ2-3	CASSPGRTSGADTQYF
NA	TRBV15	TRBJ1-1	CATSQTGFTEAFF
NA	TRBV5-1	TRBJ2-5	CASSLDTGEQETQYF
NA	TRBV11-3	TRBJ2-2	CASSLGGGSNTGELFF
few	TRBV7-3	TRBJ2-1	CANILEKRGVGNEQFF